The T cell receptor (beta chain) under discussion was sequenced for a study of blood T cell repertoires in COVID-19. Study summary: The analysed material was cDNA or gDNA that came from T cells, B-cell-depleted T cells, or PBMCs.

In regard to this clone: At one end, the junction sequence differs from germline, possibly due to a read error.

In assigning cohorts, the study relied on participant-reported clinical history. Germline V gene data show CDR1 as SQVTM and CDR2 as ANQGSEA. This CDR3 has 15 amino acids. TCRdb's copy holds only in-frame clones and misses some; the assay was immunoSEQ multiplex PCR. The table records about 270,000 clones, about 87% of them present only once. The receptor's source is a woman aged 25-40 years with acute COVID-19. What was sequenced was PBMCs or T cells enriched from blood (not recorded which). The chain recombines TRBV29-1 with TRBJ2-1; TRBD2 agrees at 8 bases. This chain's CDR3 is CSVEAGEPSYNEQFF. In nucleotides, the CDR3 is TGCAGCGTAGAAGCGGGAGAGCCCTCCTACAATGAGCAGTTCTTC.